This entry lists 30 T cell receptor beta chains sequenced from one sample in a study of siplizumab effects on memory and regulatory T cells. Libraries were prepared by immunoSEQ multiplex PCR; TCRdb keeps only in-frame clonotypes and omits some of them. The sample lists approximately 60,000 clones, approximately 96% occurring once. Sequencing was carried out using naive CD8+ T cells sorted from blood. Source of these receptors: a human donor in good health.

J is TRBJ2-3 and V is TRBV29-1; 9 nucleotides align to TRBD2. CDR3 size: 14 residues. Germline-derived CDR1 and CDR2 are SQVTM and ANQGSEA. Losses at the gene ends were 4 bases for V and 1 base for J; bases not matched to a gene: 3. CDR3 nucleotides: TGCAGCGTTGGCGTAGCGGGGGGCACAGATACGCAGTATTTT. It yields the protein CSVGVAGGTDTQYF.

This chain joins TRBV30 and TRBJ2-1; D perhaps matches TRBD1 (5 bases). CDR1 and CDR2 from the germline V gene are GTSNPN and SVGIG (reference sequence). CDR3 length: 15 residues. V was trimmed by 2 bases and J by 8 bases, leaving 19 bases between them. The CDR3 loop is CAWSFGQGNVDEQFF. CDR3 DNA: TGTGCCTGGAGTTTTGGGCAGGGTAATGTGGATGAGCAGTTCTTC. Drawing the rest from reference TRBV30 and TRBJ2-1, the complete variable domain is SQTIHQWPATLVQPVGSPLSLECTVEGTSNPNLYWYRQAAGRGLQLLFYSVGIGQISSEVPQNLSASRPQDRQFILSSKKLLLSDSGFYLCAWSFGQGNVDEQFFGPGTRLTVL.

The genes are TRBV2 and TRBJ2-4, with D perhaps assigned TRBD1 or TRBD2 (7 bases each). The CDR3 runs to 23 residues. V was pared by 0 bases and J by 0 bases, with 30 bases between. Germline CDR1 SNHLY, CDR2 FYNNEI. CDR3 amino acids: CASSEALVSGEGARDLAKNIQYF. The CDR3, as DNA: TGTGCCAGCAGTGAAGCGCTTGTTTCAGGGGAGGGGGCTCGTGATCTAGCCAAAAACATTCAGTACTTC.

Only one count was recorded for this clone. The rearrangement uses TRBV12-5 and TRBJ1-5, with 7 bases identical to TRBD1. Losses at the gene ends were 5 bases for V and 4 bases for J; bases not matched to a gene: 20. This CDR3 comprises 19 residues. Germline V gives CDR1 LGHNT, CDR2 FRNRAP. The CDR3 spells CASGPPGSRQGGENQPQHF. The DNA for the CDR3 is TGTGCTAGTGGTCCCCCCGGAAGCCGACAGGGCGGAGAGAATCAGCCCCAGCATTTT.

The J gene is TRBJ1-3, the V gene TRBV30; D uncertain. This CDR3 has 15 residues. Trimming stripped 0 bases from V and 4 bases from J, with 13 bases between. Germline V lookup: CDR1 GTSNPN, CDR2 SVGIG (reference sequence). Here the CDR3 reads CAWSVLRPWGNTIYF. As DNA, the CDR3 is TGTGCCTGGAGTGTACTGAGACCGTGGGGAAACACCATATATTTT.

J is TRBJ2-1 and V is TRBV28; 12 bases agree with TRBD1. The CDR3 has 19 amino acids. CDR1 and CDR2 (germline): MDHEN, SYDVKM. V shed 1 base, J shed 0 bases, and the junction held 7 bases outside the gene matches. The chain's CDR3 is CASSLSGTGGYTSYNEQFF. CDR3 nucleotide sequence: TGTGCCAGCAGTTTATCAGGGACAGGGGGCTATACCTCCTACAATGAGCAGTTCTTC.

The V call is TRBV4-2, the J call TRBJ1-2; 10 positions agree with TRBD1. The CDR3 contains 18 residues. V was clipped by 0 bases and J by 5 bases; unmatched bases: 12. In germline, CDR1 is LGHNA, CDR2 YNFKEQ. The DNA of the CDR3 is TGTGCCAGCAGCCAAGATATACCGACAGGGGGCTTAGGATATGGCTACACCTTC. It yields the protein CASSQDIPTGGLGYGYTF.

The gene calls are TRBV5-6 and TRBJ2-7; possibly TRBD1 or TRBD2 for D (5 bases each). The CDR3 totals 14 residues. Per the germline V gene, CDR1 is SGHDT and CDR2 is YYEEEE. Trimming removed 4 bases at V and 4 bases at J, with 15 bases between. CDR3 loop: CASSQAGAWYEQYF. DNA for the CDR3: TGTGCCAGCAGCCAGGCCGGGGCTTGGTACGAGCAGTACTTC.

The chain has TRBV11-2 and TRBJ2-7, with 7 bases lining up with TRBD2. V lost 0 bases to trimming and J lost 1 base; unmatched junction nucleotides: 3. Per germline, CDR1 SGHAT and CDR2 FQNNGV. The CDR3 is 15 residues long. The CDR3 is CASSLDWGGSYEQYF. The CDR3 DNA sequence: TGTGCCAGCAGCTTAGATTGGGGGGGTTCCTACGAGCAGTACTTC.

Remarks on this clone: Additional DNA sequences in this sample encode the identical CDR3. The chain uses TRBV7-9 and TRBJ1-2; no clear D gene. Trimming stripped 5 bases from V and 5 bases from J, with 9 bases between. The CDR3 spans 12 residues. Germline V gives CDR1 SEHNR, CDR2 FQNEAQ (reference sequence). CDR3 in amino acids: CASSLDHYGYTF. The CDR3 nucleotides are TGTGCCAGCAGCCTCGACCATTATGGCTACACCTTC. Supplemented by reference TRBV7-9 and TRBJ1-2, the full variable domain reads DTGVSQNPRHKITKRGQNVTFRCDPISEHNRLYWYRQTLGQGPEFLTYFQNEAQLEKSRLLSDRFSAERPKGSFSTLEIQRTEQGDSAMYLCASSLDHYGYTFGSGTRLTVV.

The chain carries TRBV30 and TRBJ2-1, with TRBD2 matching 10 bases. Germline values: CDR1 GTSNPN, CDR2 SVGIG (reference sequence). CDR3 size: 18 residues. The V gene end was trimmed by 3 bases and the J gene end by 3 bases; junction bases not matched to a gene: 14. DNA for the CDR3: TGTGCCTGGAGCCACGAGGGAGCGGGGGGGCTTCTCTACAATGAGCAGTTCTTC. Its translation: CAWSHEGAGGLLYNEQFF.

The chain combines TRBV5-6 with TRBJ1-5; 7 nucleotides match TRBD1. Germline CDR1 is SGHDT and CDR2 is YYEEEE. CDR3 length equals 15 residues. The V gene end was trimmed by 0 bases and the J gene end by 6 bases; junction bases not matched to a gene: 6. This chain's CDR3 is CASSLGSGGGQPQHF. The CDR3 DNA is TGTGCCAGCAGCTTGGGGTCAGGGGGGGGTCAGCCCCAGCATTTT.

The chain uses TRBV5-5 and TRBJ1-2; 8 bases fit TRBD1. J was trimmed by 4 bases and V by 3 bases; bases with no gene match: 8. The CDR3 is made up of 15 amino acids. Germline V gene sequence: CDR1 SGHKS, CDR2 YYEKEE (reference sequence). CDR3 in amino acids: CASSSSGTGFYGYTF. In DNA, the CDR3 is TGTGCCAGCAGCTCTTCCGGGACAGGATTCTATGGCTACACCTTC.

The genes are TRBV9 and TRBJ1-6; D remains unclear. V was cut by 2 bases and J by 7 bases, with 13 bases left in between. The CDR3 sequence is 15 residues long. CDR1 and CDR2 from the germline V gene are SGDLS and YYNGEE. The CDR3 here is CASSVFPGNNSPLHF. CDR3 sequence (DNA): TGTGCCAGCAGCGTGTTTCCCGGGAACAATTCACCCCTCCACTTT.

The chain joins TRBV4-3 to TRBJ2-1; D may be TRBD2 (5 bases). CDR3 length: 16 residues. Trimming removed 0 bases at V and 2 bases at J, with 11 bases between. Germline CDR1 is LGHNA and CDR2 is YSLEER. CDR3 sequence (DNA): TGCGCCAGCAGCCAAGATCCCCGAGCGGCCTACAATGAGCAGTTCTTC. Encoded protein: CASSQDPRAAYNEQFF.

The CDR3 region is CASSRSRETQYF. The CDR3 nucleotides read TGTGCCAGCAGCCGCTCCCGGGAGACCCAGTACTTC. V gene TRBV4-2 combines with J gene TRBJ2-5, with D unresolved. Trimming removed 4 bases from V and 5 bases from J, with 8 bases in between. This CDR3 has 12 residues. Germline-derived CDR1 and CDR2 are LGHNA and YNFKEQ.

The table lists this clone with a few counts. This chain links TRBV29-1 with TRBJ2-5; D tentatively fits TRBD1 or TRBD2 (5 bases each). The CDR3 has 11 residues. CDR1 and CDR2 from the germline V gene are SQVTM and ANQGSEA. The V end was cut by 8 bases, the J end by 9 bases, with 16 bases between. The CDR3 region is CSLPGPSAQYF. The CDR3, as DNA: TGCAGCCTTCCGGGACCCTCGGCCCAGTACTTC.

As DNA, the CDR3 is TGTGCCAGCAGCGATACCGGGAGTAACACCGGGGAGCTGTTTTTT. Residues: CASSDTGSNTGELFF. This rearrangement joins TRBV9 to TRBJ2-2; perhaps TRBD2 as D (6 bases). The CDR3 has 15 amino acids. V shed 3 bases and J shed 2 bases, with 11 bases lying between them. Germline assignment: CDR1 SGDLS and CDR2 YYNGEE.

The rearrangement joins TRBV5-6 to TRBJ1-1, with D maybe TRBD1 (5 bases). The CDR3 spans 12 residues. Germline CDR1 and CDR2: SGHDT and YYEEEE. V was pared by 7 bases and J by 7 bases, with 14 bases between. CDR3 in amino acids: CASGWGPGEAFF. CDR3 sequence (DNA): TGTGCCAGCGGCTGGGGCCCAGGTGAAGCTTTCTTT.

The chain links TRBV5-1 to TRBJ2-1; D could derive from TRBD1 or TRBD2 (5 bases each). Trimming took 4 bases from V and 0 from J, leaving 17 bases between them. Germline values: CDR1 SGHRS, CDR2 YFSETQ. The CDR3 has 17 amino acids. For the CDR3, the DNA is TGCGCCAGCAGCCAACCCGGGACCGCGGGCTCCTACAATGAGCAGTTCTTC. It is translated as CASSQPGTAGSYNEQFF.

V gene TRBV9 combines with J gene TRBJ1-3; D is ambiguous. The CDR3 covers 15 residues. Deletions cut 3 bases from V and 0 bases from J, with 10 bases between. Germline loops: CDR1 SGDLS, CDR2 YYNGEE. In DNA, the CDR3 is TGTGCCAGCAGCGGACTAGATGACTCTGGAAACACCATATATTTT. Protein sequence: CASSGLDDSGNTIYF.

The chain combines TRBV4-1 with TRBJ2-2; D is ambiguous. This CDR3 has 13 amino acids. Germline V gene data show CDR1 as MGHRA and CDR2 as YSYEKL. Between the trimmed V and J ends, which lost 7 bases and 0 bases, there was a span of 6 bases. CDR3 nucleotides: TGCGCCAGCAAAATCCCGAACACCGGGGAGCTGTTTTTT. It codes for CASKIPNTGELFF.

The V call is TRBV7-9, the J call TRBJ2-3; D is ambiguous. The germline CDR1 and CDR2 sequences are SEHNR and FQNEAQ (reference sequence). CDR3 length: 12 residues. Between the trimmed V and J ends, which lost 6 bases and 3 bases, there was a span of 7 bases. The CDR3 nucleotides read TGTGCCAGCAGGACTGTTACAGATACGCAGTATTTT. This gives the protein CASRTVTDTQYF.

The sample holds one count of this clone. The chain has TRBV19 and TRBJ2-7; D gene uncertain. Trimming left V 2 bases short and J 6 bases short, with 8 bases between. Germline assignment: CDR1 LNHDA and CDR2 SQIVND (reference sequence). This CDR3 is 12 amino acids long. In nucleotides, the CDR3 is TGTGCCAGTAGTATAACCCCCCTCGAGCAGTACTTC. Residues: CASSITPLEQYF.

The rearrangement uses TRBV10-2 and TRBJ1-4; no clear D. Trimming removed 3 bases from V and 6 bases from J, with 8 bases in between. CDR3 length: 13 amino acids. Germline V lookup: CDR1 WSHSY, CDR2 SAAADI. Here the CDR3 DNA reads TGCGCCAGCAGTGACCCCGGGGATGAAAAACTGTTTTTT. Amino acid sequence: CASSDPGDEKLFF.

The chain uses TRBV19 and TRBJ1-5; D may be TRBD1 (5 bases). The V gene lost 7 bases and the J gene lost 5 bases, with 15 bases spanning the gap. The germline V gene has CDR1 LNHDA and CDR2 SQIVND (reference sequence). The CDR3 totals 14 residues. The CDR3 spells CASTHRGLDQPQHF. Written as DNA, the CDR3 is TGTGCCAGTACTCACCGGGGCCTCGATCAGCCCCAGCATTTT.

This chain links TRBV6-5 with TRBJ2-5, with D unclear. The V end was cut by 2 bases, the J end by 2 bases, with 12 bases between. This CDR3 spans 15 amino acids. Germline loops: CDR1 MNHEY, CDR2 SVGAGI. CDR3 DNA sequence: TGTGCCAGCAGTTACGGACCGAACATTCAAGAGACCCAGTACTTC. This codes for CASSYGPNIQETQYF.

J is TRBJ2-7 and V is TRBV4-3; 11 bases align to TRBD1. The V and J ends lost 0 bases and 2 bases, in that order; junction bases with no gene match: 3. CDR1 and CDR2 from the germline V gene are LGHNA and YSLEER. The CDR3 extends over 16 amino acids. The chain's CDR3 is CASSQDRGQGAYEQYF. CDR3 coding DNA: TGCGCCAGCAGCCAAGATCGGGGACAGGGGGCCTACGAGCAGTACTTC.

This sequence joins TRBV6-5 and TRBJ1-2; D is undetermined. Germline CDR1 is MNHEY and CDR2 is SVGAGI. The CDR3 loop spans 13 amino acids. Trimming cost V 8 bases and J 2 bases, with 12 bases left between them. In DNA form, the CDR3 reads TGTGCCAGCTGTGGGGATCCCAACTATGGCTACACCTTC. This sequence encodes CASCGDPNYGYTF.

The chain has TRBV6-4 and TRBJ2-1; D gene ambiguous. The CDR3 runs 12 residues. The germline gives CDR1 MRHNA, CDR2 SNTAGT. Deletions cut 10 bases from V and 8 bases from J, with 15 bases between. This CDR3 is CATHSPSYEQFF. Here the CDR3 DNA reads TGTGCCACCCACTCGCCCAGCTATGAGCAGTTCTTC.